The T cell receptor (beta chain) under discussion was sequenced for a study of T cell responses to AZD1222 COVID-19 vaccine. The study's findings and limits: Regions left unmutated in variants are reportedly the target of nearly half of spike-specific TCRs. Clonal diversity was possibly underestimated, and white British individuals and females predominated among donors.

Germline trimming cut 1 base from V and 3 bases from J; bases unmatched to any gene: 2. This CDR3 has 16 amino acids. CDR1 is SGHAT and CDR2 is FQNNGV in the germline V gene. About this clone itself: What it binds is not known.

Produced via immunoSEQ multiplex PCR; TCRdb's table is partial and in-frame only. Among about 200,000 clones, around nine tenths were seen once, and the ten largest hold approximately 4%. The chain has TRBV11-2 and TRBJ2-1; TRBD2 agrees at 11 bases. Sequenced material: peripheral blood, taken 28 days after the second dose of the MenACWY control vaccine. The receptor's source is an adult who received the MenACWY meningococcal vaccine as a control. CDR3 sequence reads: CASSLVLAGVYNEQFF. CDR3 DNA: TGTGCCAGCAGCTTAGTACTAGCGGGAGTCTACAATGAGCAGTTCTTC.